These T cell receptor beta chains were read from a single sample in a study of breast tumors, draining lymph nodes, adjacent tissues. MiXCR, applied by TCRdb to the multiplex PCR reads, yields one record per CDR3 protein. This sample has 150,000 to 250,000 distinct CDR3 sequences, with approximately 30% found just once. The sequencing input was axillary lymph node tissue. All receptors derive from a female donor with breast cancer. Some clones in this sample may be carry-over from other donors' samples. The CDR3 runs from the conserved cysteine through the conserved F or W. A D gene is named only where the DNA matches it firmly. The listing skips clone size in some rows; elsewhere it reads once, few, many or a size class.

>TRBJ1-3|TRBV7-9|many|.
CASSEVKGTGNTIYF
TGTGCCAGCAGCGAGGTGAAGGGGACTGGAAACACCATATATTTT
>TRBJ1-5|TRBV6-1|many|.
CASSEGAHGSQHF
TGTGCCAGCAGTGAGGGGGCCCACGGGTCCCAGCATTTT
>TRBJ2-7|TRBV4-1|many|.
CASSQGGRTPEYF
TGCGCCAGCAGCCAAGGGGGGCGGACCCCTGAGTACTTC
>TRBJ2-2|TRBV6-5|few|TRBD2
CASSYSGLAGAGELFF
TGTGCCAGCAGTTACTCCGGACTAGCTGGCGCCGGGGAGCTGTTTTTT
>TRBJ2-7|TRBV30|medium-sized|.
CAWSVGDYEQYF
TGTGCCTGGAGTGTGGGTGACTACGAGCAGTACTTC
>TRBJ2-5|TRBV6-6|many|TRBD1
CASSYGGQGLRETQYF
TGTGCCAGCAGTTACGGGGGACAGGGGTTGCGAGAGACCCAGTACTTC
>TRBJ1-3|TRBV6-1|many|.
CASRQGGGNTIYF
TGTGCCAGCAGACAAGGTGGTGGAAACACCATATATTTT
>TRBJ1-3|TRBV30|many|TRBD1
CAWRGQGAQGNTIYF
TGTGCCTGGAGGGGGCAGGGGGCGCAGGGAAACACCATATATTTT
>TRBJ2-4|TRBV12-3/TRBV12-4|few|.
CASSLQGLAKNIQYF
TGTGCCAGCAGTTTACAGGGCCTAGCCAAAAACATTCAGTACTTC
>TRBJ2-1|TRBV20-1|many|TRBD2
CSASSGLADHNEQFF
TGCAGTGCTAGTTCGGGACTAGCGGATCACAATGAGCAGTTCTTC
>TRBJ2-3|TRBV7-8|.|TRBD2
CASSLEYRSRAGGVYF
TGTGCCAGCAGCTTAGAGTACAGAAGCCGGGCGGGGGGTGTGTATTTT
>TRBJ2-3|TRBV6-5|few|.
CASSYGGGASDTQYF
TGTGCCAGCAGTTACGGGGGGGGCGCCTCAGATACGCAGTATTTT
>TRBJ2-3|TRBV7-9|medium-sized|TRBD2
CASSTRTSGRPDTQYF
TGTGCCAGCAGCACCCGGACTAGCGGGAGACCAGATACGCAGTATTTT
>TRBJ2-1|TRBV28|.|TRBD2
CASSSPRTSGNNEQFF
TGTGCCAGCAGTTCGCCGAGGACTAGCGGAAACAATGAGCAGTTCTTC
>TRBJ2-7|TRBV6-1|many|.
CASSETPIAYEQYF
TGTGCCAGCAGTGAAACTCCTATTGCCTACGAGCAGTACTTC